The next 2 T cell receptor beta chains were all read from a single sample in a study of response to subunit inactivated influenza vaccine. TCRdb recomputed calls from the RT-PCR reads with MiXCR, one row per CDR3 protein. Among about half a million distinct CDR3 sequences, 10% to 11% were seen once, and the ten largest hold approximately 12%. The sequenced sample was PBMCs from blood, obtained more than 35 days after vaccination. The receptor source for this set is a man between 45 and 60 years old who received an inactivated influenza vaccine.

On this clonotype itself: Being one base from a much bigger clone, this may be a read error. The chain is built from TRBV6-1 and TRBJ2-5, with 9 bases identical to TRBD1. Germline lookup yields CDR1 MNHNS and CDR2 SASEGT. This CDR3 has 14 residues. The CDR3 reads CASIGQGFQKTQYF. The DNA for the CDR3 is TGTGCCAGCATCGGACAGGGGTTCCAAAAGACCCAGTACTTC.

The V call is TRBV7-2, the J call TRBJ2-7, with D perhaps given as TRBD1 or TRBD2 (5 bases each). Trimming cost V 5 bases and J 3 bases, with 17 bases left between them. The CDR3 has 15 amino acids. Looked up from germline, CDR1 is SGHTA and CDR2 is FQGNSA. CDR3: CASSGTVTNYYEQYF. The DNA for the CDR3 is TGTGCCAGCAGCGGGACCGTAACCAATTACTACGAGCAGTACTTC.